Listed here are 25 T cell receptor beta chains from one sample, sequenced in a study of blood T cell repertoires in COVID-19. The protocol was immunoSEQ multiplex PCR, while the TCRdb copy is restricted to in-frame clones and leaves out a portion. The data hold about 210,000 clones, with around 80% observed a single time. Sequencing used peripheral blood. The receptors stem from an elderly woman with COVID-19, enrolled during active disease.

In its sample, this clone was seen once. The chain couples TRBV12-5 to TRBJ1-5; D unresolved. Germline CDR1 is LGHNT and CDR2 is FRNRAP. This CDR3 spans 13 amino acids. The V end lost 7 bases, the J end lost 3 bases, and 10 bases lay between the germline ends. Here the CDR3 reads CASAPGSNQPQHF. DNA of the CDR3: TGTGCTAGTGCCCCGGGTTCCAATCAGCCCCAGCATTTT.

This clone was seen only once. CDR3 in DNA: TGCGCCAGCAGTGATCGTCGAGCAGATACGCAGTATTTT. Translated: CASSDRRADTQYF. This chain joins TRBV10-1 and TRBJ2-3; D is ambiguous. The CDR3 length is 13 residues. Trimming pared 3 bases from V and 4 bases from J, leaving 8 bases between. Per germline, CDR1 WNHNN and CDR2 SYGVQD (reference sequence).

The chain carries TRBV20-1 and TRBJ1-2; a weak D match, TRBD1 (5 bases). This CDR3 is 11 amino acids long. Trimming took 6 bases from V and 6 from J, leaving 11 bases between them. Germline lookup yields CDR1 DFQATT and CDR2 SNEGSKA (reference sequence). The DNA for the CDR3 is TGCAGTGCGGGGGGATTGAATGGCTACACCTTC. This encodes CSAGGLNGYTF.

V gene TRBV25-1 combines with J gene TRBJ1-5; 10 bases match TRBD1. Trimming at V came to 1 base and at J to 7 bases, leaving 4 bases not matched to a gene. The CDR3 consists of 15 residues. Germline CDR1 and CDR2: MGHDK and SYGVNS. The CDR3 DNA sequence: TGTGCCAGCAGTGAATCGGGGACAGGGGTGCAGCCCCAGCATTTT. Its translation is CASSESGTGVQPQHF.

This chain joins TRBV9 and TRBJ1-3; no clear D. In germline, CDR1 is SGDLS, CDR2 YYNGEE. The V end was cut by 3 bases, the J end by 0 bases, with 10 bases between. CDR3 length: 15 residues. The CDR3 nucleotides are TGTGCCAGCAGCGCCCGATCGAGCTCTGGAAACACCATATATTTT. Amino acid sequence: CASSARSSSGNTIYF.

This chain uses TRBV5-6 with TRBJ2-2, with 8 bases that match TRBD1. Germline CDR1 reads SGHDT; CDR2 reads YYEEEE. The trim removed 2 bases at V and 5 bases at J, leaving 5 bases unmatched. This CDR3 contains 15 residues. This chain's CDR3 is CASSFGQGRTGELFF. CDR3 in DNA: TGTGCCAGCAGCTTCGGACAGGGCCGGACCGGGGAGCTGTTTTTT.

The CDR3 DNA is TGTGCCAGCAGGGATTCTAGCGGGGGGGCGAGCGAGCAGTACGTC. Residues: CASRDSSGGASEQYV. The V gene is TRBV2, the J gene TRBJ2-7; 12 positions agree with TRBD2. The CDR3 spans 15 residues. Germline V CDR1 and CDR2: SNHLY, FYNNEI. The J segment lost 6 bases and the V segment lost 6 bases, leaving 9 bases of the junction unmatched.

This chain uses TRBV5-5 with TRBJ1-5; a possible D gene is TRBD1 (6 bases). This CDR3 spans 14 amino acids. The germline V and J ends were trimmed by 2 bases and 3 bases, with 9 bases remaining between them. CDR1 and CDR2 (germline): SGHKS, YYEKEE (reference sequence). For the CDR3, the DNA is TGTGCCAGCAGCTTAACAGGGAACAATCAGCCCCAGCATTTT. Encoded protein: CASSLTGNNQPQHF.

The chain recombines TRBV7-2 with TRBJ2-1; unclear D gene. The CDR3 consists of 14 residues. The germline CDR1 and CDR2 sequences are SGHTA and FQGNSA. V lost 0 bases to trimming and J lost 0 bases, with 3 bases between them. The CDR3 spells CASSLASSYNEQFF. DNA of the CDR3: TGTGCCAGCAGCTTAGCCAGCTCCTACAATGAGCAGTTCTTC.

The chain has TRBV5-4 and TRBJ2-7; D may be TRBD2 (5 bases). Deletions cut 0 bases from V and 0 bases from J, with 13 bases between. Germline lookup yields CDR1 SGHNT and CDR2 YYREEE (reference sequence). This CDR3 contains 16 residues. The chain's CDR3 is CASSLEGARSSYEQYF. The CDR3 DNA reads as TGTGCCAGCAGCTTGGAGGGAGCGAGAAGCTCCTACGAGCAGTACTTC.

The rearrangement links TRBV28 to TRBJ2-7; 8 bases match TRBD1. Per the germline V gene, CDR1 is MDHEN and CDR2 is SYDVKM. J gave up 0 bases and V 8 bases, and 6 bases lay outside the gene matches. The CDR3 runs to 14 residues. This chain's CDR3 is CASSDRVTSYEQYV. The CDR3 DNA reads as TGTGCCAGCTCGGACAGGGTCACCTCCTACGAGCAGTACGTC.

The J gene is TRBJ2-5, the V gene TRBV10-3, with D uncertain. The CDR3 has 14 amino acids. V gave up 3 bases and J gave up 2 bases, with 10 bases separating them. Germline V gene lookup returns CDR1 ENHRY and CDR2 SYGVKD. CDR3 coding DNA: TGTGCCATCAGTGAAACTACACTTCAAGAGACCCAGTACTTC. It encodes CAISETTLQETQYF.

The gene calls are TRBV10-3 and TRBJ2-1; 7 positions match TRBD2. CDR1 is ENHRY, CDR2 SYGVKD, per germline. The CDR3 covers 13 residues. Trimming removed 8 bases from V and 4 bases from J; junction bases left unmatched: 5. In DNA, the CDR3 is TGTGCCATCGGGGGGGGACGGTACAATGAGCAGTTCTTC. Translation gives CAIGGGRYNEQFF.

The chain recombines TRBV6-5 with TRBJ1-2; D is unclear. From germline, CDR1 is MNHEY and CDR2 SVGAGI. The CDR3 spans 13 residues. Trimming removed 6 bases at V and 6 bases at J, with 14 bases between. The CDR3 nucleotides read TGTGCCAGCAGGAATCCTAGCTGGGATGGCTACACCTTC. It codes for CASRNPSWDGYTF.

The gene calls are TRBV2 and TRBJ2-1; TRBD2 agrees at 15 bases. The CDR3 totals 18 residues. The germline gives CDR1 SNHLY, CDR2 FYNNEI. V was pared by 5 bases and J by 8 bases, with 13 bases of the junction left unmatched. The CDR3 bases are TGTGCCAGCAGTAGGACTAGCGGGGGGGCCACATTACAGCATGAGCAGTTCTTC. Protein: CASSRTSGGATLQHEQFF.

This chain connects TRBV5-6 to TRBJ1-5, with D perhaps matching TRBD1 (5 bases). The CDR3 totals 16 residues. Trimming left V 2 bases short and J 0 bases short, with 12 bases between. CDR1 is SGHDT, CDR2 YYEEEE, per germline. CDR3 amino acids: CASSLRIQASNQPQHF. The DNA of the CDR3 is TGTGCCAGCAGCTTAAGGATACAGGCTAGCAATCAGCCCCAGCATTTT. The variable domain in full, with the rest retrieved from reference TRBV5-6 and TRBJ1-5, is DAGVTQSPTHLIKTRGQQVTLRCSPKSGHDTVSWYQQALGQGPQFIFQYYEEEERQRGNFPDRFSGHQFPNYSSELNVNALLLGDSALYLCASSLRIQASNQPQHFGDGTRLSIL.

This clone was picked up a small number of times. V usage is TRBV5-1 and J usage is TRBJ1-1, with D possibly being TRBD1 (5 bases). V shed 5 bases and J shed 1 base, with 15 bases lying between them. The CDR3 is 15 amino acids. Germline assignment: CDR1 SGHRS and CDR2 YFSETQ. The CDR3 sequence is CASRGPGLANTEAFF. The CDR3 DNA is TGCGCCAGCAGGGGGCCAGGGTTGGCGAACACTGAAGCTTTCTTT.

The DNA of the CDR3 is TGTGCCAGCAGTTCCGAAAGGACAGGGAAGACCGGGGAGCTGTTTTTT. This sequence encodes CASSSERTGKTGELFF. The chain uses TRBV5-6 and TRBJ2-2, with 8 nucleotides matching TRBD1. Germline lookup yields CDR1 SGHDT and CDR2 YYEEEE. The CDR3 spans 16 residues. V lost 5 bases and J lost 5; bases outside the gene matches: 11.

In its sample, this clone was seen a few times. The gene calls are TRBV28 and TRBJ1-2; 12 positions agree with TRBD1. CDR1 and CDR2 from the germline V gene are MDHEN and SYDVKM. The CDR3 totals 15 residues. V was pared by 5 bases and J by 4 bases, with 5 bases of the junction left unmatched. The CDR3, as DNA: TGTGCCAGCAGTACCGGGACAGGGGGCTCCTATGGCTACACCTTC. Its protein product is CASSTGTGGSYGYTF.

The CDR3 DNA reads TGTGCCAGCAGCCTGAGGACAGGGAGAGGCTATGGCTACACCTTC. Protein: CASSLRTGRGYGYTF. The chain employs TRBV7-8 and TRBJ1-2; TRBD1 aligns across 8 bases. Germline V gene data show CDR1 as SGHVS and CDR2 as FQNEAQ. V lost 5 bases and J lost 4; bases outside the gene matches: 9. The CDR3 consists of 15 residues.

The genes are TRBV27 and TRBJ2-7; tentative D call: TRBD1 (6 bases). Germline values: CDR1 MNHEY, CDR2 SMNVEV (reference sequence). V lost 4 bases and J lost 2, with 15 bases in between. This CDR3 comprises 15 residues. The CDR3 loop is CASSSSAQGTYEQYF. The DNA for the CDR3 is TGTGCCAGCAGTTCTTCCGCACAGGGCACCTACGAGCAGTACTTC.

This chain links TRBV28 with TRBJ1-1; 8 bases match TRBD1. J lost 1 base, V lost 6 bases, and 4 bases had no gene match. CDR3 length: 14 amino acids. CDR1 is MDHEN, CDR2 SYDVKM, per germline. The CDR3 sequence is CASRRTGKNTEAFF. The CDR3, as DNA: TGTGCCAGCAGACGGACAGGGAAGAACACTGAAGCTTTCTTT.

The V call is TRBV3-1 (or the pseudogene TRBV3-2), the J call TRBJ2-3; 7 bases map to TRBD1. With V trimmed by 3 bases and J by 4 bases, 7 bases remained unmatched. This CDR3 is built from 15 residues. Per the germline V gene, CDR1 is LGHDT and CDR2 is YNNKEL (reference sequence). The chain's CDR3 is CASSHDRVLADTQYF. For the CDR3, the DNA is TGTGCCAGCAGCCATGACAGGGTTTTGGCAGATACGCAGTATTTT.

This sequence joins TRBV12-3 or TRBV12-4 and TRBJ1-2; possibly TRBD1 for D (5 bases). The CDR3 has 13 amino acids. V was trimmed by 1 base and J by 5 bases, leaving 8 bases between them. The CDR3 protein is CASSLGTPYGYTF. The CDR3 nucleotides read TGTGCCAGCAGTTTAGGGACACCTTATGGCTACACCTTC.

This rearrangement joins TRBV5-8 to TRBJ1-3; D unresolved. This CDR3 region has 15 residues. Germline CDR1 SGHTS, CDR2 YDEGEE. V dropped 0 bases and J dropped 7 bases, with 14 bases sitting between them. CDR3 nucleotide sequence: TGTGCCAGCAGCTTGGACTCCGCACTCTCGAACACCATATATTTT. It yields the protein CASSLDSALSNTIYF.